A single sample is the source of the 17 T cell receptor beta chains below, sequenced in a study of post-analysis software for immune sequencing data. Notes on the study in general: Patients had higher frequencies than controls of a handful of TRBV segments, including TRBV5-6, TRBV5-1 and TRBV20-1.

Antigens of these TCRs are unknown. Tagging with unique molecular identifiers was a feature of the TCR beta cDNA libraries. One entry per CDR3 protein, called by TCRdb with MiXCR from the PCR reads. This repertoire shows a few hundred thousand distinct CDR3 sequences, 30% to 40% found once; its top ten account for 7.5% to 8.5%. What was sequenced was blood. These receptors all come from a girl aged 2 to 9 with multiple sclerosis.

This clonotype has just one count. The CDR3 reads CASSNCRRQFF. The CDR3 bases are TGTGCCAGCTCTAATTGCCGGAGGCAGTTCTTC. This sequence joins TRBV21-1 and TRBJ2-1. TRBV21-1 is annotated as a pseudogene. This CDR3 is built from 11 residues.

CDR3 coding DNA: TGTGCCAGCGAGTCTTCCCCCGTCCGGGAAGAGACCCAGTACTTC. Its protein is CASESSPVREETQYF. The chain joins TRBV6-2 or TRBV6-3 to TRBJ2-4; D remains unclear. The J call is in doubt because the DNA end fits TRBJ2-5 better. The germline V gene has CDR1 MNHEY and CDR2 SVGEGT. This CDR3 is 15 amino acids long.

The V and J genes are TRBV28 and TRBJ1-5, with D maybe TRBD1 (6 bases). Germline V gene data show CDR1 as MDHEN and CDR2 as SYDVKM. CDR3 length equals 15 residues. Between the trimmed V and J ends, which lost 6 bases and 1 base, there was a span of 13 bases. Written as DNA, the CDR3 is TGTGCCAGCAGCACAGGGTCCGGGAGCAATCAGCCCCAGCATTTT. Its protein is CASSTGSGSNQPQHF.

The V gene is TRBV3-1, the J gene TRBJ1-1; D is undetermined. Per the germline V gene, CDR1 is LGHDT and CDR2 is YNNKEL (reference sequence). Trimming removed 0 bases from V and 6 bases from J, with 8 bases in between. The CDR3 runs to 13 residues. CDR3 nucleotides: TGTGCCAGCAGCCAAGATAGGCTAGCTGAAGCTTTCTTT. Translation: CASSQDRLAEAFF.

This clonotype was recorded a few times. The rearrangement links TRBV18 to TRBJ2-7; possibly TRBD1 for D (7 bases). V shed 3 bases and J shed 1 base, with 13 bases lying between them. CDR3 length: 15 amino acids. Germline loops: CDR1 KGHSH, CDR2 LQKENI. The CDR3 here is CASSPAGQTSYEQYF. The CDR3 DNA reads TGTGCCAGCTCACCGGCGGGACAGACATCCTACGAGCAGTACTTC.

The sample holds a few counts of this clonotype. The J gene is TRBJ1-6, the V gene TRBV7-2, with 8 nucleotides matching TRBD1. There are 14 residues in the CDR3. With 6 bases clipped from V and 10 bases from J, the junction kept 8 bases outside the gene matches. Per the germline V gene, CDR1 is SGHTA and CDR2 is FQGNSA. CDR3 bases: TGTGCCAGCAGTGTCGACAGGGGCGGATCACCCCTCCACTTT. This gives the protein CASSVDRGGSPLHF.

The chain carries TRBV27 and TRBJ2-1; possible D gene TRBD2, 5 bases. This CDR3 has 14 residues. Trimming shortened V by 5 bases and J by 4 bases, and 12 bases separated the two germline ends. Germline assignment: CDR1 MNHEY and CDR2 SMNVEV (reference sequence). CDR3 DNA: TGTGCCAGCAGTGAAGGGCGGGCGTACAATGAGCAGTTCTTC. It translates to CASSEGRAYNEQFF.

This clonotype was observed a handful of times. This sequence joins TRBV29-1 and TRBJ2-7, with D possibly matching TRBD1 (6 bases). The V end was cut by 6 bases, the J end by 2 bases, with 14 bases between. Looked up from germline, CDR1 is SQVTM and CDR2 is ANQGSEA. The CDR3 spans 13 residues. The CDR3 DNA reads TGCAGCGTGGTCCGGGACACTACCTACGAGCAGTACTTC. The encoded protein is CSVVRDTTYEQYF.

This chain uses TRBV12-3 or TRBV12-4 with TRBJ2-7; tentatively, D is TRBD1 (6 bases). This CDR3 comprises 16 residues. V dropped 6 bases and J dropped 4 bases, with 22 bases sitting between them. This CDR3 reads CASSPSRTVNNYEQYF. The CDR3 nucleotides read TGTGCCAGCAGCCCGTCGAGGACAGTAAACAATTACGAGCAGTACTTC.

The chain couples TRBV5-1 to TRBJ2-1; D unresolved. CDR3 length: 16 amino acids. V dropped 4 bases and J dropped 0 bases, with 14 bases sitting between them. The germline V gene encodes CDR1 SGHRS and CDR2 YFSETQ. The CDR3 loop is CASSPSVGNSYNEQFF. CDR3 in DNA: TGCGCCAGCAGCCCGAGCGTGGGGAACTCCTACAATGAGCAGTTCTTC.

A few counts support this clonotype. The CDR3 protein is CSARDWAGPYEQYF. The CDR3 DNA reads as TGCAGTGCTAGAGATTGGGCAGGCCCTTACGAGCAGTACTTC. This chain joins TRBV20-1 and TRBJ2-7, with D unclear. The CDR3 is 14 residues long. CDR1 is DFQATT, CDR2 SNEGSKA, per germline (reference sequence). Trimming took 0 bases from V and 4 from J, leaving 13 bases between them.

This sequence joins TRBV5-1 and TRBJ2-1; 10 positions agree with TRBD1. CDR1 and CDR2 (germline): SGHRS, YFSETQ. The junction had 8 bases not matched to a gene; V was cut back by 4 bases and J by 4 bases. This CDR3 is 16 amino acids long. The CDR3 DNA follows: TGCGCCAGCAGCCCCGGGACAGGGGTTACTTACAATGAGCAGTTCTTC. Protein product: CASSPGTGVTYNEQFF.

V usage is TRBV27 and J usage is TRBJ2-5, with D tentatively TRBD1 or TRBD2 (6 bases each). Deletions cut 2 bases from V and 11 bases from J, with 21 bases between. Germline loops: CDR1 MNHEY, CDR2 SMNVEV (reference sequence). This CDR3 has 15 amino acids. The CDR3 is CASSLRFGGGREQYF. The CDR3 region has the DNA TGTGCCAGCAGTTTAAGGTTTGGAGGGGGTCGTGAGCAGTACTTC.

With respect to this clonotype: A junction boundary mismatches the germline segment, possibly from a read error. The chain links TRBV27 to TRBJ2-7; D uncertain. This CDR3 is built from 15 residues. CDR1 MNHEY and CDR2 SMNVEV come from the germline V gene (reference sequence). The CDR3 region has the DNA TGTGCCGGCAGTCCAACCCGATCTCCCCAAAACGAGCAGTACTTC. Protein: CAGSPTRSPQNEQYF.

J is TRBJ2-7 and V is TRBV20-1, with 7 bases lining up with TRBD2. From germline, CDR1 is DFQATT and CDR2 SNEGSKA (reference sequence). V trimming: 6 bases; J trimming: 4 bases; junction bases outside the gene matches: 12. CDR3 size: 14 residues. The CDR3 DNA sequence: TGCAGTGCCGGTCGGGACGGGGGGTTTTACGAGCAGTACTTC. Its translation: CSAGRDGGFYEQYF.

This clonotype was observed many times. The rearrangement uses TRBV29-1 and TRBJ2-1, with 8 bases that match TRBD1. V lost 5 bases, J lost 1 base, and 7 bases stayed unmatched. There are 15 residues in the CDR3. The germline V gene encodes CDR1 SQVTM and CDR2 ANQGSEA. CDR3 coding DNA: TGCAGCGTTTGGCAGGGGGCAAAGTCCTACAATGAGCAGTTCTTC. Translated, it gives CSVWQGAKSYNEQFF.

This clonotype has more than one count but fewer than ten. The chain carries TRBV7-2 and TRBJ2-7; 7 nucleotides match TRBD1. CDR1 is SGHTA, CDR2 FQGNSA, per germline. CDR3 length equals 14 residues. V was clipped by 3 bases and J by 2 bases; unmatched bases: 4. DNA for the CDR3: TGTGCCAGCAGCTTCCTGACAGGGACCTACGAGCAGTACTTC. It encodes CASSFLTGTYEQYF.